The 15 T cell receptor beta chains presented below share a single source sample, sequenced in a study of shared clonotypes between healthy human individuals. Produced via immunoSEQ multiplex PCR; TCRdb's table is partial and in-frame only. The sample holds 97,000 or so clones, around 43% seen once. The sequenced sample consisted of PBMCs. These receptors came from a middle-aged woman in good health. Some clones in this sample may be carry-over from other donors' samples.

This clone has a handful of counts. The chain is built from TRBV5-1 and TRBJ2-3; tentatively, D is TRBD2 (5 bases). V lost 5 bases to trimming and J lost 0 bases, with 13 bases between them. The CDR3 is 15 amino acids. CDR1 SGHRS and CDR2 YFSETQ come from the germline V gene. CDR3 DNA: TGCGCCAGCAGTGATAGCGCACCTAGCACAGATACGCAGTATTTT. Translated, it gives CASSDSAPSTDTQYF.

The chain links TRBV30 to TRBJ1-1; no clear D. This CDR3 is 12 amino acids long. V was clipped by 2 bases and J by 10 bases, with 14 bases between them. The germline V gene encodes CDR1 GTSNPN and CDR2 SVGIG (reference sequence). The CDR3: CAWSPPGGLAFF. The DNA for the CDR3 is TGTGCCTGGAGTCCCCCAGGTGGTTTAGCTTTCTTT.

The chain is built from TRBV7-9 and TRBJ2-5; perhaps TRBD1 as D (6 bases). The germline V and J ends were trimmed by 2 bases and 1 base, with 11 bases remaining between them. Germline loops: CDR1 SEHNR, CDR2 FQNEAQ (reference sequence). The CDR3 extends over 15 amino acids. This CDR3 is CASSLTGTRQETQYF. CDR3 sequence (DNA): TGTGCCAGCAGCTTAACCGGGACACGCCAAGAGACCCAGTACTTC.

This clone showed up many times. V usage is TRBV6-5 and J usage is TRBJ2-5; D is possibly TRBD2 (5 bases). TRBJ2-7 explains the end of the DNA better; the J call may be wrong. Per the germline V gene, CDR1 is MNHEY and CDR2 is SVGAGI. The CDR3 consists of 15 residues. The CDR3 DNA reads TGTGCCAGCAGCGTCTCTACGGACTCATCCTACGAGCAGTACTTC. It is translated as CASSVSTDSSYEQYF.

This chain uses TRBV15 with TRBJ1-1; 7 bases are shared with TRBD1. Looked up from germline, CDR1 is LNHNV and CDR2 is YYDKDF (reference sequence). The CDR3 is made up of 15 amino acids. With V trimmed by 0 bases and J by 4 bases, 5 bases remained unmatched. The DNA for the CDR3 is TGTGCCACCAGCAGAGATGCAGGGGGTGGCACTGAAGCTTTCTTT. Its translation is CATSRDAGGGTEAFF.

The chain employs TRBV6-6 and TRBJ2-7; maybe TRBD2 (6 bases). Trimming shortened V by 7 bases and J by 2 bases, and 15 bases separated the two germline ends. This CDR3 is built from 14 residues. Germline V lookup: CDR1 MNHNY, CDR2 SVGAGI (reference sequence). CDR3 sequence: CASKPGLGTYEQYF. The CDR3 DNA reads TGTGCCAGCAAACCGGGACTGGGGACCTACGAGCAGTACTTC.

This clone has more than one count but fewer than ten. This chain links TRBV30 with TRBJ2-3, with D perhaps matching TRBD1 or TRBD2 (5 bases each). This CDR3 spans 16 amino acids. V dropped 3 bases and J dropped 2 bases, with 18 bases sitting between them. Looked up from germline, CDR1 is GTSNPN and CDR2 is SVGIG (reference sequence). The CDR3, as DNA: TGTGCCTGGAGGGCCGTCGGGGCCGGAAACACAGATACGCAGTATTTT. This codes for CAWRAVGAGNTDTQYF.

Details on this clone: Only one base separates this from a far larger clonotype, so it likely reflects a read error. At the DNA level, this CDR3 is encoded by other sequences in the same sample as well. The chain carries TRBV28 and TRBJ1-4, with D uncertain. The CDR3 extends over 14 amino acids. Germline V lookup: CDR1 MDHEN, CDR2 SYDVKM. CDR3: CASSFRDLNEKLFF. Here the CDR3 DNA reads TGTGCCAGCAGTTTCCGAGATCTTAATGAGAAACTGTTTTTT.

This clone was found many times. V usage is TRBV4-1 and J usage is TRBJ2-7; 10 positions match TRBD1. The CDR3 covers 14 residues. From germline, CDR1 is MGHRA and CDR2 YSYEKL. Trimming at V came to 4 bases and at J to 4 bases, leaving 4 bases not matched to a gene. This CDR3 is CASSPTGGNYEQYF. The DNA of the CDR3 is TGCGCCAGCAGCCCGACAGGGGGCAATTACGAGCAGTACTTC.

J is TRBJ2-7 and V is TRBV7-8; the match to TRBD2 covers 7 bases. Germline loops: CDR1 SGHVS, CDR2 FQNEAQ. This CDR3 has 16 residues. V gave up 0 bases and J gave up 0 bases; unmatched junction bases: 5. This CDR3 reads CASSLAHLAVSYEQYF. The DNA for the CDR3 is TGTGCCAGCAGCTTAGCCCATCTAGCGGTCTCCTACGAGCAGTACTTC.

The gene calls are TRBV7-9 and TRBJ1-4; D gene unclear. CDR1 is SEHNR, CDR2 FQNEAQ, per germline (reference sequence). The CDR3 covers 13 residues. Between the trimmed V and J ends, which lost 7 bases and 8 bases, there was a span of 14 bases. The chain's CDR3 is CASTPRAGEKLFF. The CDR3 coding sequence is TGTGCCAGCACCCCGCGGGCTGGGGAAAAACTGTTTTTT.

The chain couples TRBV5-6 to TRBJ1-1; a possible D gene is TRBD1 (5 bases). Germline V lookup: CDR1 SGHDT, CDR2 YYEEEE. V lost 1 base and J lost 5, with 9 bases in between. CDR3 length: 13 amino acids. The DNA of the CDR3 is TGTGCCAGCAGCTTGCAGGGTCGGACTGAAGCTTTCTTT. This translates into CASSLQGRTEAFF. The variable domain in full, completed from reference TRBV5-6 and TRBJ1-1, reads DAGVTQSPTHLIKTRGQQVTLRCSPKSGHDTVSWYQQALGQGPQFIFQYYEEEERQRGNFPDRFSGHQFPNYSSELNVNALLLGDSALYLCASSLQGRTEAFFGQGTRLTVV.

Points on this clone: A read error is the likely source, as a far larger clone sits one nucleotide away. Other DNA sequences in this sample translate to the same CDR3. J is TRBJ2-5 and V is TRBV28; D remains unclear. Germline assignment: CDR1 MDHEN and CDR2 SYDVKM. This CDR3 has 12 residues. The CDR3 region is CASSFLRETQYF. Written as DNA, the CDR3 is TGTGCTAGCAGTTTCCTAAGAGAGACCCAGTACTTC.

A few counts support this clone. The V and J genes are TRBV5-4 and TRBJ2-4, with TRBD2 as a possible D gene (6 bases). Per the germline V gene, CDR1 is SGHNT and CDR2 is YYREEE (reference sequence). V was shortened by 0 bases and J by 9 bases, with 13 bases between the two germline ends. The CDR3 length is 14 residues. CDR3: CASSLELGGAIQYF. The CDR3 coding sequence is TGTGCCAGCAGCTTGGAGTTGGGGGGAGCCATTCAGTACTTC.

This clone occurred a few times. This sequence joins TRBV30 and TRBJ2-1, with no clear D. This CDR3 region has 12 residues. The germline V and J ends were trimmed by 5 bases and 6 bases, with 11 bases remaining between them. The V gene's germline CDR1 is GTSNPN and CDR2 SVGIG (reference sequence). CDR3 DNA sequence: TGTGCCTGGTATCGAGTTGGCAATGAGCAGTTCTTC. Translated: CAWYRVGNEQFF.